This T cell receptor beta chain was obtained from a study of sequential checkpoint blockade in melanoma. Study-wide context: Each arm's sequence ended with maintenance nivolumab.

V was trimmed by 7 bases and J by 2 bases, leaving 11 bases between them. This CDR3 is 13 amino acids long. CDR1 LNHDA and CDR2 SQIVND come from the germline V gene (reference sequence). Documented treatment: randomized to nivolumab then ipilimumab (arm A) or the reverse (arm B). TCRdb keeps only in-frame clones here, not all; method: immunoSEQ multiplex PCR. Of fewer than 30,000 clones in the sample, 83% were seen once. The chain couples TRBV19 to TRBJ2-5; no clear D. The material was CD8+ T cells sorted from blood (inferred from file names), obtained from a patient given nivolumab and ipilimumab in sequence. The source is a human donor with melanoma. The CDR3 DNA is TGTGCCAGTAAGGCGGTGCTTCAAGAGACCCAGTACTTC. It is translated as CASKAVLQETQYF.